The 10 T cell receptor beta chains presented below share a single source sample, sequenced in a study of blood T cell repertoires in COVID-19. The data were produced by immunoSEQ multiplex PCR, yet TCRdb's version contains in-frame clones alone and is incomplete. The profile shows roughly 100,000 clones, roughly 86% of them singletons. The sample consisted of peripheral blood. The receptors originated from a man between 50 and 59 years old with active or convalescent COVID-19.

The chain uses TRBV25-1 and TRBJ2-1; 9 positions match TRBD2. The V gene end was trimmed by 2 bases and the J gene end by 8 bases; junction bases not matched to a gene: 7. In germline, CDR1 is MGHDK, CDR2 SYGVNS. The CDR3 length is 15 residues. CDR3 sequence reads: CASSEPGASGDEQFF. CDR3 in DNA: TGTGCCAGCAGTGAACCCGGTGCTAGCGGGGATGAGCAGTTCTTC.

The chain is built from TRBV28 and TRBJ2-1; D is possibly TRBD1 (6 bases). Germline V gives CDR1 MDHEN, CDR2 SYDVKM. The CDR3 loop spans 16 amino acids. V was cut by 6 bases and J by 0 bases, with 15 bases left in between. CDR3 nucleotide sequence: TGTGCCAGCAGCCCGTACAGGGCCACCTCCTACAATGAGCAGTTCTTC. It codes for CASSPYRATSYNEQFF.

The chain employs TRBV5-1 and TRBJ1-2, with 7 bases lining up with TRBD1. The CDR3 has 12 amino acids. V shed 3 bases and J 8 bases; nucleotides not matched to a gene: 4. Per germline, CDR1 SGHRS and CDR2 YFSETQ. CDR3 sequence reads: CASSSTGEGYTF. The CDR3 DNA reads as TGCGCCAGCAGCTCCACAGGGGAAGGCTACACCTTC.

The chain links TRBV28 to TRBJ1-5, with 12 bases fitting TRBD1. The CDR3 is 15 residues long. Unmatched junction bases numbered 9, after V lost 8 bases and J lost 7 bases. Germline V gene sequence: CDR1 MDHEN, CDR2 SYDVKM. The CDR3 spells CASSTGTGGGQPQHF. The CDR3 coding sequence is TGTGCCAGCTCAACGGGGACAGGGGGCGGGCAGCCCCAGCATTTT.

The sample holds one count of this clone. The rearrangement uses TRBV3-1 (or the pseudogene TRBV3-2) and TRBJ2-5; D unclear. Per the germline V gene, CDR1 is LGHDT and CDR2 is YNNKEL (reference sequence). This CDR3 has 13 amino acids. V was shortened by 6 bases and J by 5 bases, with 13 bases between the two germline ends. This CDR3 reads CASSQFTGETQYF. The CDR3 nucleotides read TGTGCCAGCAGTCAATTTACCGGGGAGACCCAGTACTTC.

The chain links TRBV19 to TRBJ1-5, with TRBD1 identical over 8 bases. The CDR3 has 14 residues. In germline, CDR1 is LNHDA, CDR2 SQIVND (reference sequence). The V and J ends lost 7 bases and 6 bases, in that order; junction bases with no gene match: 8. CDR3 in DNA: TGTGCCAGTACCCGGACAGGGAAAGGTCAGCCCCAGCATTTT. As protein: CASTRTGKGQPQHF.

This chain uses TRBV3-1 (or the pseudogene TRBV3-2) with TRBJ1-4, with TRBD1 matching 7 bases. Trimming at V came to 5 bases and at J to 7 bases, leaving 7 bases not matched to a gene. CDR1 LGHDT and CDR2 YNNKEL come from the germline V gene (reference sequence). The CDR3 contains 14 residues. CDR3 protein: CASSTTGAGEKLFF. In DNA, the CDR3 is TGTGCCAGCAGCACTACAGGGGCTGGTGAAAAACTGTTTTTT.

The V call is TRBV6-1, the J call TRBJ2-7; the match to TRBD1 covers 10 bases. This CDR3 region has 17 residues. V shed 3 bases and J 3 bases; nucleotides not matched to a gene: 11. Germline lookup yields CDR1 MNHNS and CDR2 SASEGT. DNA for the CDR3: TGTGCCAGCAGTGACCCTGGACAGGGGGTGACCCGCTACGAGCAGTACGTC. This sequence encodes CASSDPGQGVTRYEQYV.

The chain combines TRBV2 with TRBJ1-3; tentative D call: TRBD1 (5 bases). CDR3 length: 16 residues. Germline-derived CDR1 and CDR2 are SNHLY and FYNNEI. Deletions cut 4 bases from V and 1 base from J, with 14 bases between. CDR3 residues: CASSAQGPLSGNTIYF. DNA for the CDR3: TGTGCCAGCAGTGCGCAGGGCCCTCTATCTGGAAACACCATATATTTT.

The rearrangement links TRBV10-1 to TRBJ2-3, with 13 bases that match TRBD2. V shed 2 bases, J shed 0 bases, and the junction held 5 bases outside the gene matches. The CDR3 contains 18 residues. Germline lookup yields CDR1 WNHNN and CDR2 SYGVQD (reference sequence). The CDR3 reads CASSEGTSGDSSTDTQYF. CDR3 DNA sequence: TGCGCCAGCAGTGAGGGGACTAGCGGGGACTCTAGCACAGATACGCAGTATTTT.